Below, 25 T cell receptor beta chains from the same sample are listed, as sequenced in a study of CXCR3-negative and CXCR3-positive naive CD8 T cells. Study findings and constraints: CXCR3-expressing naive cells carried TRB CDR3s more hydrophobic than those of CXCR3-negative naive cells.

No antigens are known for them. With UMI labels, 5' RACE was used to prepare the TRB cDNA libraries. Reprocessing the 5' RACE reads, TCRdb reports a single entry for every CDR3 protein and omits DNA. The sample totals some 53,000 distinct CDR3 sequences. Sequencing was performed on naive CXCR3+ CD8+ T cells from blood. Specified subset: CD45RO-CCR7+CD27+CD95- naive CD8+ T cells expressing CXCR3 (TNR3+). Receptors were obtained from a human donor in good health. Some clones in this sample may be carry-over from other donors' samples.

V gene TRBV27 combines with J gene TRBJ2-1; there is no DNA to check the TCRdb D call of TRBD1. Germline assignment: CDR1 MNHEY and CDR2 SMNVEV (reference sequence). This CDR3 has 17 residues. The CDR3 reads CASSPQGQLSSYNEQFF.

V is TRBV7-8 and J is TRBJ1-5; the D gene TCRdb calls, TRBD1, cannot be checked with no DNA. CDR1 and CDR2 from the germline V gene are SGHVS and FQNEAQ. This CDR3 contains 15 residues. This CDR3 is CASSYRDREAQPQHF.

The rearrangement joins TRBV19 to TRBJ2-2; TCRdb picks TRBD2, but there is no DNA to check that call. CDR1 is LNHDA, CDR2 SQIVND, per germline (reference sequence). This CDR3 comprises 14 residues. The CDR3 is CASKTGWDTGELFF.

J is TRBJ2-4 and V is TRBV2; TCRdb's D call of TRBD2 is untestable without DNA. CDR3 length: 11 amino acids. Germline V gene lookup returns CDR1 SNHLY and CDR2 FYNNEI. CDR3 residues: CASRNSPIQYF.

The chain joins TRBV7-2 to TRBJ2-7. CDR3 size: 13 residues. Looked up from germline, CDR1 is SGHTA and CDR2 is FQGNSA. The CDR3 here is CASSSRTTPEQYF.

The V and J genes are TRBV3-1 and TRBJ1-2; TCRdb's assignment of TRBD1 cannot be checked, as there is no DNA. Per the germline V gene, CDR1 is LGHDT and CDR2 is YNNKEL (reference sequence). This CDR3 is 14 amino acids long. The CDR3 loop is CASSARQAAYGYTF.

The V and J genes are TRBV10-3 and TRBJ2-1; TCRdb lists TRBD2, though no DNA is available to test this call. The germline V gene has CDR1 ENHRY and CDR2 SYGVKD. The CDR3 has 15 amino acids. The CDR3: CAISEKAGGHDEQFF.

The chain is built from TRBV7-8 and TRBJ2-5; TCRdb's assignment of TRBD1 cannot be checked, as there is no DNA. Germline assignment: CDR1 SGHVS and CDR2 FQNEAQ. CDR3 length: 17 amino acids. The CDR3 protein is CASSPAWRGQTQETQYF.

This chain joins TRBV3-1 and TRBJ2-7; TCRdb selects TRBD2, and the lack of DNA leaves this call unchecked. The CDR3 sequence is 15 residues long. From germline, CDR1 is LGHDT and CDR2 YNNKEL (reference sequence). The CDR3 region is CASSQEGLAIYEQYF.

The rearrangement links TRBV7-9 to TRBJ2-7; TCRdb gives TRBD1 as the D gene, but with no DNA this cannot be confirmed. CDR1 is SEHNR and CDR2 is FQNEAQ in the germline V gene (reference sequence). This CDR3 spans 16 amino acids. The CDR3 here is CASSPTLGQTGYEQYF.

CDR3 amino acids: CASSLEGGGYHNEQFF. The chain couples TRBV11-2 to TRBJ2-1; as DNA is missing, the TRBD1 call by TCRdb cannot be tested. Germline CDR1 is SGHAT and CDR2 is FQNNGV. The CDR3 extends over 16 amino acids.

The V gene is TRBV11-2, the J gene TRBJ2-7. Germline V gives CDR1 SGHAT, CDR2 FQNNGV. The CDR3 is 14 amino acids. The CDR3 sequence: CASSLDRQFYEQYF. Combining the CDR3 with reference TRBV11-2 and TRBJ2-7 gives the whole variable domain EAGVAQSPRYKIIEKRQSVAFWCNPISGHATLYWYQQILGQGPKLLIQFQNNGVVDDSQLPKDRFSAERLKGVDSTLKIQPAKLEDSAVYLCASSLDRQFYEQYFGPGTRLTVT.

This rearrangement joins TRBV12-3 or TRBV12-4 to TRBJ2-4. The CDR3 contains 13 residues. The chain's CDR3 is CASNGEAKNIQYF.

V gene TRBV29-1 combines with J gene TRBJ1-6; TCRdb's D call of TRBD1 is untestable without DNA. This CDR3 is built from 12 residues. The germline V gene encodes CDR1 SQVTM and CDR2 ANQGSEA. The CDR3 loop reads CSAGTGGSPLHF.

CDR3 sequence reads: CASRGPSGEGTEAFF. The V gene is TRBV21-1, the J gene TRBJ1-1. TRBV21-1 is tagged as a pseudogene. The CDR3 covers 15 residues.

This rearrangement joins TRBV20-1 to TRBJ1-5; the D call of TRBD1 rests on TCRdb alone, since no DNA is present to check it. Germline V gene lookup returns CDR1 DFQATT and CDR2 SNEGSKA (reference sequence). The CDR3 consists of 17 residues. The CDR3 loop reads CSAIRVAGALTNQPQHF.

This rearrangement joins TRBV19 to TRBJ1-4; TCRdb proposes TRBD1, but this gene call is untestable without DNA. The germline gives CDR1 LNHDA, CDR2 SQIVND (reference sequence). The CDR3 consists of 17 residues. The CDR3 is CATLKPTEETTNEKLFF.

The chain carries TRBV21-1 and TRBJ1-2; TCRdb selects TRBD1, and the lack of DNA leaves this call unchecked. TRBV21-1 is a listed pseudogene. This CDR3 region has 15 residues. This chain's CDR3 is CASSKGQAFYYGYTF.

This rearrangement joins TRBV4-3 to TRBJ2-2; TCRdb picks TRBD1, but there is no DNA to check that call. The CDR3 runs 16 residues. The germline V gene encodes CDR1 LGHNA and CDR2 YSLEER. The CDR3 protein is CASSQEAPGQAGELFF.

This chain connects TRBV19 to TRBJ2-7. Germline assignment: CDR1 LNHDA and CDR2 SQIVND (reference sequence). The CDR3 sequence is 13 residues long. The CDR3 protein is CASSMTTSYEQYF. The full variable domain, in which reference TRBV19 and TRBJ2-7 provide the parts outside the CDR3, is DGGITQSPKYLFRKEGQNVTLSCEQNLNHDAMYWYRQDPGQGLRLIYYSQIVNDFQKGDIAEGYSVSREKKESFPLTVTSAQKNPTAFYLCASSMTTSYEQYFGPGTRLTVT.

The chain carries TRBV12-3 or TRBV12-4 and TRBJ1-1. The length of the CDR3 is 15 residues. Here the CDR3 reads CASSLLGDVNTEAFF.

CDR3 loop: CASKQGYGNTEAFF. V is TRBV19 and J is TRBJ1-1; TCRdb indicates TRBD1, and absent DNA this call remains unverified. CDR1 is LNHDA and CDR2 is SQIVND in the germline V gene (reference sequence). The CDR3 has 14 amino acids.

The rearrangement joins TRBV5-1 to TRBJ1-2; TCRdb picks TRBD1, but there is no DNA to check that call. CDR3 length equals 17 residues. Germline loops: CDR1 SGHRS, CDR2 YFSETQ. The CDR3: CASTPTPTVQPGYGYTF.

CDR3 region: CASSRGSSLYYEQYF. The V and J genes are TRBV7-2 and TRBJ2-7; TCRdb returns TRBD2, unconfirmable since there is no DNA. Germline values: CDR1 SGHTA, CDR2 FQGNSA. The CDR3 loop spans 15 amino acids.

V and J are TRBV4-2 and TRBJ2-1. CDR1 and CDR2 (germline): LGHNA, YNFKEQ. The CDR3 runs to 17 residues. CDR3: CASSQLTKAIPYNEQFF.